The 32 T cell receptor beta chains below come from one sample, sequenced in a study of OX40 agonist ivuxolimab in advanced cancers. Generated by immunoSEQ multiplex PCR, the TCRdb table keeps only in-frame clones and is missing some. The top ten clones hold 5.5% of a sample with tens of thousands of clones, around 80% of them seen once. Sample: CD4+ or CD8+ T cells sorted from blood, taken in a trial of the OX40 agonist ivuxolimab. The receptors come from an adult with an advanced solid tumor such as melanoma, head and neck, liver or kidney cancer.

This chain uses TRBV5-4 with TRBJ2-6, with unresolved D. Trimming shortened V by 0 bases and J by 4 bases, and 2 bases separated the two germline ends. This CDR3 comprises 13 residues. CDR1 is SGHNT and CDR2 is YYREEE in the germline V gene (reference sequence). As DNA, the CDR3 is TGTGCCAGCAGCTTGGAAGGGGCCAACGTCCTGACTTTC. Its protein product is CASSLEGANVLTF.

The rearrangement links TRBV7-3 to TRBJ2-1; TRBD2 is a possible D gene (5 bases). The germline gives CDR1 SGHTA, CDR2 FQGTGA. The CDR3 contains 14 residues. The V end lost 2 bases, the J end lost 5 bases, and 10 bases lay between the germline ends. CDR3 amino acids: CASSLPGLNNEQFF. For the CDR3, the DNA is TGTGCCAGCAGCTTACCCGGACTTAACAATGAGCAGTTCTTC.

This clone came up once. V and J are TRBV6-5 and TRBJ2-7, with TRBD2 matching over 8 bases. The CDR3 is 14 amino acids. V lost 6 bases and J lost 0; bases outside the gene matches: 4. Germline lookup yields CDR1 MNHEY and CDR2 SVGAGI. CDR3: CASRTGTSSYEQYF. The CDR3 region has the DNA TGTGCCAGCAGGACCGGGACTAGCTCCTACGAGCAGTACTTC.

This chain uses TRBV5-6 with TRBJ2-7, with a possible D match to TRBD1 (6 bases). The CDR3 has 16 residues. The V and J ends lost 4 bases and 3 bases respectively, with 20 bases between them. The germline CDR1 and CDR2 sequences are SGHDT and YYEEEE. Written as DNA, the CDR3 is TGTGCCAGCAGCCTCGGAGACAGGTCCGCGGGCTACGAGCAGTACTTC. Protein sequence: CASSLGDRSAGYEQYF.

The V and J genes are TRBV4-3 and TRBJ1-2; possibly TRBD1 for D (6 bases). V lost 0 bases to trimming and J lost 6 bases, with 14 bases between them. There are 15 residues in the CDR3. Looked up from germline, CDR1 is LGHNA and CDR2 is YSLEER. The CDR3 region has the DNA TGCGCCAGCAGCCAAGATGGCAGGGGCAGGGATGGCTACACCTTC. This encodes CASSQDGRGRDGYTF.

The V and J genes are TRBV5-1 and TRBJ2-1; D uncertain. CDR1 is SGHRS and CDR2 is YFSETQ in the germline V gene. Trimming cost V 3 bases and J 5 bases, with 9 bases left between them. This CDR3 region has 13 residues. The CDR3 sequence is CASSYRINNEQFF. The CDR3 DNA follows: TGCGCCAGCAGCTACCGAATCAACAATGAGCAGTTCTTC. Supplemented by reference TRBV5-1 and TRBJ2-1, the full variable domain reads KAGVTQTPRYLIKTRGQQVTLSCSPISGHRSVSWYQQTPGQGLQFLFEYFSETQRNKGNFPGRFSGRQFSNSRSEMNVSTLELGDSALYLCASSYRINNEQFFGPGTRLTVL.

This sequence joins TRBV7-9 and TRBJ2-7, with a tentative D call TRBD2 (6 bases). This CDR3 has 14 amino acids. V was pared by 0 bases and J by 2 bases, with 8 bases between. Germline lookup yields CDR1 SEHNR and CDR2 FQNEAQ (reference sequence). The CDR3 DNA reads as TGTGCCAGCAGCTTAGCGGGAGGACCCTACGAGCAGTACTTC. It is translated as CASSLAGGPYEQYF.

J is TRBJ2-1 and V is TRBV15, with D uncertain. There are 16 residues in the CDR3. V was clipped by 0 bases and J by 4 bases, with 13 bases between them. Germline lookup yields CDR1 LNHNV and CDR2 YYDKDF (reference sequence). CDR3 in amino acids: CATSRDLTSQYNEQFF. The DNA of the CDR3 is TGTGCCACCAGCAGAGATCTAACATCCCAGTACAATGAGCAGTTCTTC.

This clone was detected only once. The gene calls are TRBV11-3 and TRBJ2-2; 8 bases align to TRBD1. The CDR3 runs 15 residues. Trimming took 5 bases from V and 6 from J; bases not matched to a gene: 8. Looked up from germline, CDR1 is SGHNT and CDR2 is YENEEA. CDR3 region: CASSQGTGRAGELFF. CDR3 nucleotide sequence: TGTGCCAGCAGCCAGGGGACAGGAAGGGCCGGGGAGCTGTTTTTT.

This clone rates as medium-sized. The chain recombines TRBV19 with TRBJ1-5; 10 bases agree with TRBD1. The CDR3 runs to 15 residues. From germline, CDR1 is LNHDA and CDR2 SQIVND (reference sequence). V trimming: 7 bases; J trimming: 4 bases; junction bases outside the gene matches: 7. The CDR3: CASTVADRGNQPQHF. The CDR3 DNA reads TGTGCCAGTACCGTGGCGGACAGGGGGAATCAGCCCCAGCATTTT.

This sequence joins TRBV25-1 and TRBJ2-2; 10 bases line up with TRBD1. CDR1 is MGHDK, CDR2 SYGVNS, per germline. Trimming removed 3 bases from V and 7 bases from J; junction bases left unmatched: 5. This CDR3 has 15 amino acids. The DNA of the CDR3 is TGTGCCAGCAGTGACCTGGACAGGGGGGGCGGGGAGCTGTTTTTT. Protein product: CASSDLDRGGGELFF.

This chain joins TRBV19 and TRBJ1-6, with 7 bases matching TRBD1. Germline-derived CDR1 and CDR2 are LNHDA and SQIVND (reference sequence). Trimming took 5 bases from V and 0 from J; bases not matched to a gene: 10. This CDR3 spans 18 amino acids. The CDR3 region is CASSPGQARSSYNSPLHF. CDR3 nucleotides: TGTGCCAGTAGTCCTGGACAGGCGAGGAGCTCCTATAATTCACCCCTCCACTTT. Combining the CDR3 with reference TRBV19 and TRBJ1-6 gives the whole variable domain DGGITQSPKYLFRKEGQNVTLSCEQNLNHDAMYWYRQDPGQGLRLIYYSQIVNDFQKGDIAEGYSVSREKKESFPLTVTSAQKNPTAFYLCASSPGQARSSYNSPLHFGNGTRLTVT.

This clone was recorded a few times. The CDR3 region has the DNA TGTGCCAGCAGCACAATCCGGGACTCCTCCTACGAGCAGTACTTC. Protein product: CASSTIRDSSYEQYF. The chain joins TRBV2 to TRBJ2-7; possibly TRBD2 for D (6 bases). V was trimmed by 6 bases and J by 0 bases, leaving 15 bases between them. The CDR3 loop spans 15 amino acids. The germline V gene has CDR1 SNHLY and CDR2 FYNNEI. The entire variable domain, with the rest obtained from reference TRBV2 and TRBJ2-7, is as follows: EPEVTQTPSHQVTQMGQEVILRCVPISNHLYFYWYRQILGQKVEFLVSFYNNEISEKSEIFDDQFSVERPDGSNFTLKIRSTKLEDSAMYFCASSTIRDSSYEQYFGPGTRLTVT.

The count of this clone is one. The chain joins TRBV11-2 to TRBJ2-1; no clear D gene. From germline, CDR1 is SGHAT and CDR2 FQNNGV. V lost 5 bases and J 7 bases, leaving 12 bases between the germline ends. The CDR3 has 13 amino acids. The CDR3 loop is CASSPANENEQFF. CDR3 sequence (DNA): TGTGCCAGCAGCCCGGCTAACGAAAATGAGCAGTTCTTC.

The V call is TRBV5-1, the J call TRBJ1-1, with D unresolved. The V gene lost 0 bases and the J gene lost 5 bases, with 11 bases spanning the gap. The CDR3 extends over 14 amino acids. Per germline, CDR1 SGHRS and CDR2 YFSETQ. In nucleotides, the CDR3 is TGCGCCAGCAGCTTGGCCCCGGCTGGGACTGAAGCTTTCTTT. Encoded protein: CASSLAPAGTEAFF.

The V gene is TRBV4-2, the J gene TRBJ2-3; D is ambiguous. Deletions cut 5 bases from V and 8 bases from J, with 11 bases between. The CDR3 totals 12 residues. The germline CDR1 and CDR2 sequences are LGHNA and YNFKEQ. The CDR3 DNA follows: TGTGCCAGCAGCTCGAACTCGGGTACGCAGTATTTT. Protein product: CASSSNSGTQYF.

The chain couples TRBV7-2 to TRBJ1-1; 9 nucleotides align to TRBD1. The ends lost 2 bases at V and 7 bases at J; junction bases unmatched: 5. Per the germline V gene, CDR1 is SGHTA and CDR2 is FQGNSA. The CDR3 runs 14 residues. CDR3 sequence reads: CASSLTGGSDEAFF. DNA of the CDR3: TGTGCCAGCAGCTTAACAGGGGGCTCCGATGAAGCTTTCTTT.

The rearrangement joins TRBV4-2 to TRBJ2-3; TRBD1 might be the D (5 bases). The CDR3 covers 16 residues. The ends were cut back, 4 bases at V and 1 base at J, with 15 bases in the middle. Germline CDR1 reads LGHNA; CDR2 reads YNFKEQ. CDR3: CASSLGTWGGTDTQYF. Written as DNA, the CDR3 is TGTGCCAGCAGCCTTGGTACGTGGGGCGGCACAGATACGCAGTATTTT.

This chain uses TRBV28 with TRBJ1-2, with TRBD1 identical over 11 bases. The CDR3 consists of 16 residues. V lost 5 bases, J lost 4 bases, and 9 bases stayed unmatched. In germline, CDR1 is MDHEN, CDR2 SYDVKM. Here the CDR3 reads CASSLGTGGGVYGYTF. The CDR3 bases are TGTGCCAGCAGTCTCGGGACAGGGGGAGGGGTCTATGGCTACACCTTC.

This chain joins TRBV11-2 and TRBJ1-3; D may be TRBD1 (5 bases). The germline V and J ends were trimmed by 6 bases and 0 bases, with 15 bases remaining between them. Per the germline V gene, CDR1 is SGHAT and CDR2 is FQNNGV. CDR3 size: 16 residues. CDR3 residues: CASRDKGPYSGNTIYF. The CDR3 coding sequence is TGTGCCAGCAGAGACAAGGGGCCCTACTCTGGAAACACCATATATTTT.

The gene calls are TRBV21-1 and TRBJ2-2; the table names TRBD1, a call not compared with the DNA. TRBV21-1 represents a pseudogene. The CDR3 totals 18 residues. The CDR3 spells CASSMRTPSQKYTGELFF. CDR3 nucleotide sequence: TGTGCCAGCAGCATGAGGACACCCTCCCAAAAATACACCGGGGAGCTGTTTTTT.

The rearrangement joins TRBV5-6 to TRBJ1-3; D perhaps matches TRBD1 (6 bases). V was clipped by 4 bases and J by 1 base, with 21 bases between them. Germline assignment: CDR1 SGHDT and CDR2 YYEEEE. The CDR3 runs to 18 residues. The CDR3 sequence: CASSPRLRDIWSGNTIYF. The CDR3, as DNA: TGTGCCAGCAGCCCTAGATTGCGGGACATCTGGTCTGGAAACACCATATATTTT. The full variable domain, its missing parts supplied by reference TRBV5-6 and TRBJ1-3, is DAGVTQSPTHLIKTRGQQVTLRCSPKSGHDTVSWYQQALGQGPQFIFQYYEEEERQRGNFPDRFSGHQFPNYSSELNVNALLLGDSALYLCASSPRLRDIWSGNTIYFGEGSWLTVV.

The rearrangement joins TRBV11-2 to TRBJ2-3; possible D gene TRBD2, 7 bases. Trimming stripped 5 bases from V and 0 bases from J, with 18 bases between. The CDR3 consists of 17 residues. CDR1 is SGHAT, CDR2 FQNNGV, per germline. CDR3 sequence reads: CASSPGPGGPSTDTQYF. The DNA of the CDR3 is TGTGCCAGCAGCCCCGGGCCCGGGGGGCCTAGCACAGATACGCAGTATTTT.

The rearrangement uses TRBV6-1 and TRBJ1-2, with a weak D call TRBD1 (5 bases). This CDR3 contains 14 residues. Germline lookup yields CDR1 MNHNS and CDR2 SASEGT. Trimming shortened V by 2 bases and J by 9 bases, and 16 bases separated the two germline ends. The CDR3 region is CASSESGAGFSYTF. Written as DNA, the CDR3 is TGTGCCAGCAGTGAATCTGGGGCAGGGTTTAGCTACACCTTC.

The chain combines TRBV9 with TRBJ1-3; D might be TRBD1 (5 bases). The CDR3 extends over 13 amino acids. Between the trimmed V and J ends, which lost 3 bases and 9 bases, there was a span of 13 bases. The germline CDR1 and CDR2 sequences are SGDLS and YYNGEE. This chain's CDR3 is CASSAPPQGTIYF. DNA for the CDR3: TGTGCCAGCAGCGCCCCCCCCCAGGGCACCATATATTTT.

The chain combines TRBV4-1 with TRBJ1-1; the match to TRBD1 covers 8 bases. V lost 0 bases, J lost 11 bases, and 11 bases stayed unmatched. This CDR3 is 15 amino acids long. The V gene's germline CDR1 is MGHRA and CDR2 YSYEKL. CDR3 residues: CASSQELQGVVAAFF. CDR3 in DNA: TGCGCCAGCAGCCAAGAACTACAGGGGGTCGTTGCCGCTTTCTTT.

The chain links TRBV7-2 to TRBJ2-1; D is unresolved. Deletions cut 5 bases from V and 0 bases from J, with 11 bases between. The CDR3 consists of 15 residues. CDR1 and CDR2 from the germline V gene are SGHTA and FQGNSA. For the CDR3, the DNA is TGTGCCAGCAGCCCGATAGTTGGCTCCTACAATGAGCAGTTCTTC. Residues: CASSPIVGSYNEQFF.

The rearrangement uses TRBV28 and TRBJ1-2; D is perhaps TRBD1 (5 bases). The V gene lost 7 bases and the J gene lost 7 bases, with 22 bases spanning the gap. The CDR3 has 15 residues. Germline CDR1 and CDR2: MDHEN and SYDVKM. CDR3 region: CASTSSPDSVTGYTF. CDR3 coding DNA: TGTGCCAGCACCTCGTCCCCAGACAGTGTAACTGGCTACACCTTC.

The CDR3 sequence is CASSLVEGGNTEAFF. The CDR3 DNA follows: TGTGCCAGCAGCTTAGTTGAGGGGGGAAACACTGAAGCTTTCTTT. The chain carries TRBV11-1 and TRBJ1-1, with D possibly being TRBD1 (6 bases). Trimming took 1 base from V and 2 from J, leaving 11 bases between them. Per the germline V gene, CDR1 is SGHAT and CDR2 is FQDESV (reference sequence). The CDR3 has 15 residues.

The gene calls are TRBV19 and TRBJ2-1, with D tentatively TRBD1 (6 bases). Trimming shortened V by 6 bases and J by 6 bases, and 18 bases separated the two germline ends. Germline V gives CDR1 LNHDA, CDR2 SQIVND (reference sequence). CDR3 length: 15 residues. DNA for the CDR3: TGTGCCAGTAGCAGGGGCCTCACCCTACTCAATGAGCAGTTCTTC. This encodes CASSRGLTLLNEQFF. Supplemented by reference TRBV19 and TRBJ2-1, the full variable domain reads DGGITQSPKYLFRKEGQNVTLSCEQNLNHDAMYWYRQDPGQGLRLIYYSQIVNDFQKGDIAEGYSVSREKKESFPLTVTSAQKNPTAFYLCASSRGLTLLNEQFFGPGTRLTVL.

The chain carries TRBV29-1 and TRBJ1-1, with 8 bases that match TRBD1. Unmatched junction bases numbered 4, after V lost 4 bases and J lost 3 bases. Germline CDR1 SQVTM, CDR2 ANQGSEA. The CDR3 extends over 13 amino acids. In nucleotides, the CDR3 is TGCAGCGTTGGAGACAGGGGATACACTGAAGCTTTCTTT. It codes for CSVGDRGYTEAFF.

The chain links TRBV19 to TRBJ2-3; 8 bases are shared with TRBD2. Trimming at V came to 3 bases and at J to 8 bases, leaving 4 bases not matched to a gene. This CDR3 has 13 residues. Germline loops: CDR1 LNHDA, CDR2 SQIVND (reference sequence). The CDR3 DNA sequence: TGTGCCAGTAGTATTAGCGGGATAGTTACGCAGTATTTT. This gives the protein CASSISGIVTQYF.